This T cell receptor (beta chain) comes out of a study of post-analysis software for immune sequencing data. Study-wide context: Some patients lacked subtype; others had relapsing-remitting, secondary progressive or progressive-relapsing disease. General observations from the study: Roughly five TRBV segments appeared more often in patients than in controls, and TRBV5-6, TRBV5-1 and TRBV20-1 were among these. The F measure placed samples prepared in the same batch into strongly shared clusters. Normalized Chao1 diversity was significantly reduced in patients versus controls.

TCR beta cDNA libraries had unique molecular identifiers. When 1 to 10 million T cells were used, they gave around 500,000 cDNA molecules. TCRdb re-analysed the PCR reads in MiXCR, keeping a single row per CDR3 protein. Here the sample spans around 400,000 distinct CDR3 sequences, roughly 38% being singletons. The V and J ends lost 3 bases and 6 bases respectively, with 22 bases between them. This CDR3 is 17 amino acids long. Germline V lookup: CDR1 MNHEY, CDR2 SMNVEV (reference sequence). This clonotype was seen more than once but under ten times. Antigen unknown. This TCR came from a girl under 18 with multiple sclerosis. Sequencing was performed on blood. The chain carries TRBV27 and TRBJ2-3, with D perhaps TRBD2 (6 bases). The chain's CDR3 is CASSFGDSPPIIDTQYF. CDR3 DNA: TGTGCCAGCAGTTTTGGGGACTCTCCGCCGATCATCGATACGCAGTATTTT.